A selection of T cell receptor beta chains follows, all from one sample in a study of T cell repertoires in cytomegalovirus infection. Each CDR3 protein is one row after TCRdb ran MiXCR on the reads. The table shows around 440,000 distinct CDR3 sequences, with 10% to 12% occurring only once. The sample was PBMCs. The receptors come from a human donor in good health (CMV status not recorded). Some clones in this sample may be carry-over from other donors' samples. Each CDR3 is given with its conserved first and last residue. The order of the fields is clone size, J gene, V gene, D gene, CDR3 DNA, CDR3 protein. D genes are given only for firm matches. Part of the rows lack a size; the others show once, few, many or a class for expanded clones.

>many|TRBJ1-1|TRBV7-9|NA
TGTGCCAGCAGCTTAGAGGCCGAGAACACTGAAGCTTTCTTT
CASSLEAENTEAFF
>many|TRBJ1-1|TRBV28|TRBD1
TGTGCCAGCAGTTTCGCGGGACAGGGAGTGAACACTGAAGCTTTCTTT
CASSFAGQGVNTEAFF
>few|TRBJ2-1|TRBV14|NA
TGTGCCAGCAGTCTGTCGACTTTAGACAATGAGCAGTTCTTC
CASSLSTLDNEQFF
>many|TRBJ1-2|TRBV7-7|NA
TGTGCCAGCAGCCTCCGGGAGCCGTCGGGCTACACCTTC
CASSLREPSGYTF
>many|TRBJ1-3|TRBV7-8|NA
TGTGCCAGCAGCTTAGAACGACAGAGCTCTGGAAACACCATATATTTT
CASSLERQSSGNTIYF
>many|TRBJ2-2|TRBV5-1|NA
TGCGCCAGCAGCTCCGGCTCGACAGGGAACACCGGGGAGCTGTTTTTT
CASSSGSTGNTGELFF
>few|TRBJ2-1|TRBV9|NA
TGTGCCAGCAGCGTAGAGGACCCGGACAATGAGCAGTTCTTC
CASSVEDPDNEQFF
>NA|TRBJ2-2|TRBV4-1|TRBD2
TGTGCCAGCGGCCCAGAAGGAAGCGGGAGAACGGGCGGGGAGCTGTTTTTT
CASGPEGSGRTGGELFF
>many|TRBJ2-7|TRBV6-1|NA
TGTGCCAGCAGTCCCCGATCCAGCGCGTCCTACGAGCAGTACTTC
CASSPRSSASYEQYF
>many|TRBJ1-1|TRBV20-1|NA
TGCAGTGCTAGAGTATCGGGGATCCCTGAAGCTTTCTTT
CSARVSGIPEAFF
>many|TRBJ1-2|TRBV6-1|NA
TGTGCCAGCAGTGAACGAGCAGGGCTAAACTATGGCTACACCTTC
CASSERAGLNYGYTF
>many|TRBJ1-1|TRBV28|NA
TGTGCCAGCAGTTTAGACTGGGGGGACACCGGGGGCACTGAAGCTTTCTTT
CASSLDWGDTGGTEAFF
>few|TRBJ2-7|TRBV5-5|NA
TGTGCCAGCAGCCCAACCCACACAGGGTTATCCTACGAGCAGTACTTC
CASSPTHTGLSYEQYF
>NA|TRBJ1-3|TRBV18|NA
TGTGCCAGCTCACAAGGGGAACTAAAAGGAAACACCATATATTTT
CASSQGELKGNTIYF
>many|TRBJ2-2|TRBV6-1|NA
TGTGCCAGCAGACGGTCAGGGGCTAACACCGGGGAGCTGTTTTTT
CASRRSGANTGELFF
>many|TRBJ2-7|TRBV28|NA
TGTGCCAGCAGCCAGGACCCAAACGAGCAGTACTTC
CASSQDPNEQYF
>many|TRBJ2-1|TRBV19|TRBD2
TGTGCCAGTAGGGGGGGGTTAGCGGGAGCGAGCTCCTACAATGAGCAGTTCTTC
CASRGGLAGASSYNEQFF
>few|TRBJ1-2|TRBV13|NA
TGTGCCAGCAGCTTGGGGGTGGAGGGAGTCTATGGCTACACCTTC
CASSLGVEGVYGYTF
>NA|TRBJ1-2|TRBV9|TRBD1
TGTGCCAGCAGCGTATCAGGGGGCAACTATGGCTACACCTTC
CASSVSGGNYGYTF
>NA|TRBJ2-3|TRBV12-3/TRBV12-4|TRBD1
TGTGCCAGCACCCCGGCCCCGGGACAGCCGAAGGAAGATACGCAGTATTTT
CASTPAPGQPKEDTQYF
>NA|TRBJ2-3|TRBV29-1|NA
TGCAGCGTTCACACCTCAACACGCACAGATACGCAGTATTTT
CSVHTSTRTDTQYF
>NA|TRBJ2-1|TRBV13|NA
TGTGCCAGCAGCCTTGGAGGGATGAGGGATGAGCAGTTCTTC
CASSLGGMRDEQFF
>many|TRBJ1-2|TRBV7-8|TRBD1
TGTGCCAGCAGTCTCAGGGGGCTTAACTTCTATGGCTACACCTTC
CASSLRGLNFYGYTF
>few|TRBJ1-2|TRBV6-2/TRBV6-3|TRBD1
TGTGCCAGCACCGAGGGGGCCGGTGGCTACACCTTC
CASTEGAGGYTF
>many|TRBJ1-2|TRBV7-9|NA
TGTGCCAGCAGCTTACTCCCGGGGGAAGGAGACTATGGCTACACCTTC
CASSLLPGEGDYGYTF
>NA|TRBJ2-3|TRBV11-2|TRBD2
TGTGCCAGCAGCTTACGGGGGGACCCTAGCACAGATACGCAGTATTTT
CASSLRGDPSTDTQYF
>few|TRBJ1-5|TRBV19|TRBD1
TGTGCCAGTGGGGGGGGGACAGGCATCTACGATAGCAATCAGCCCCAGCATTTT
CASGGGTGIYDSNQPQHF
>NA|TRBJ1-5|TRBV30|NA
TGTGCCTGGAGTGCCGAAACGGAGAAGCCCCAGCATTTT
CAWSAETEKPQHF
>few|TRBJ2-1|TRBV6-1|NA
TGTGCCAGCAGTGAAGACGGCGGCTCCTACAATGAGCAGTTCTTC
CASSEDGGSYNEQFF
>many|TRBJ2-3|TRBV19|NA
TGTGCCAGTAACAGCGGACGCACAGATACGCAGTATTTT
CASNSGRTDTQYF
>NA|TRBJ2-2|TRBV3-1|NA
TGTGCCAGCAGCCCTACTTTCGGGGGGAACACCGGGGAGCTGTTTTTT
CASSPTFGGNTGELFF
>many|TRBJ1-1|TRBV28|TRBD1
TGTGCCAGCAGTTTATCGCAGGGGGCTGATGGCACTGAAGCTTTCTTT
CASSLSQGADGTEAFF
>many|TRBJ2-1|TRBV12-3/TRBV12-4|TRBD2
TGTGCCAGCAGCAAGACTAGCGGGGGGGCCGTTGAGCAGTTCTTC
CASSKTSGGAVEQFF
>many|TRBJ2-7|TRBV5-1|TRBD1
TGCGCCAGCAGCTTGGGTGGCGGACAGGGGAGGGAGCAGTACTTC
CASSLGGGQGREQYF
>NA|TRBJ1-1|TRBV7-9|TRBD1
TGTGCCGGCAGCTCCCCCCCAGGACAGGTACTCACTGAAGCTTTCTTT
CAGSSPPGQVLTEAFF
>few|TRBJ1-2|TRBV5-6|NA
NA
CASSSTLGYTF
>many|TRBJ1-2|TRBV28|NA
TGTGCCAGCACTTTACCAGGAGTTGGCTACACCTTC
CASTLPGVGYTF
>few|TRBJ2-1|TRBV19|NA
TGTGCCAGTAATCCCGGCTCCTACAATGAGCAGTTCTTC
CASNPGSYNEQFF
>many|TRBJ1-5|TRBV12-3/TRBV12-4|NA
TGTGCCAGCAGTTTTGGGATTAATCAGCCCCAGCATTTT
CASSFGINQPQHF
>few|TRBJ1-6|TRBV14|NA
TGTGCCAGCAGCCAGGAGAGACGGACACCCCTCCACTTT
CASSQERRTPLHF
>few|TRBJ2-1|TRBV29-1|TRBD2
TGCAGCGTCGCAGCCCCTAGCGGGAGGGCCAATGAGCAGTTCTTC
CSVAAPSGRANEQFF
>NA|TRBJ2-1|TRBV30|TRBD2
TGTGCCTGCAGACTAGCGACACCTCCCTACAATGAGCAGTTCTTC
CACRLATPPYNEQFF
>NA|TRBJ2-5|TRBV4-1|TRBD2
TGCGCCAGCAGCCAAGGGGCACATGGACTAGCGGGGATCTTGGAGACCCAGTACTTC
CASSQGAHGLAGILETQYF
>many|TRBJ2-1|TRBV19|TRBD2
TGTGCCAGTAGTGCCCACCTTGGGCTAGCGGGAGGAAATGAGCAGTTCTTC
CASSAHLGLAGGNEQFF
>many|TRBJ2-1|TRBV12-3/TRBV12-4|NA
TGTGCCAGCAGTCCCCAGACAGGGAGGAATGAGCAGTTCTTC
CASSPQTGRNEQFF
>NA|TRBJ1-2|TRBV2|NA
TGTGCCAGCATCGGGGCGAGTGGCTACACCTTC
CASIGASGYTF
>once|TRBJ2-4|TRBV20-1|TRBD1
TGCAGTACCCTAGGGGGGGGACAGGGATGGGCCAAAAACATTCAGTACTTC
CSTLGGGQGWAKNIQYF
>few|TRBJ1-1|TRBV30|NA
TGTGCCGGCTACCGGGACCTCGGAGTCTCGGAAGCTTTCTTT
CAGYRDLGVSEAFF
>few|TRBJ1-6|TRBV5-1|TRBD1
TGCGCCAGCAGCTTGAAAAGGACAGGGGATTCACCCCTCCACTTT
CASSLKRTGDSPLHF
>many|TRBJ2-3|TRBV20-1|TRBD2
TGCAGTGCTAGAGCAGCGGGAATTTACACAGATACGCAGTATTTT
CSARAAGIYTDTQYF
>many|TRBJ2-2|TRBV27|TRBD2
TGTGCCAGCAGTCGGGGACTAGGGACCGGGGAGCTGTTTTTT
CASSRGLGTGELFF
>many|TRBJ1-2|TRBV28|TRBD1
TGTGCCAGCACGGTAGGGACAGGGGGCCTCTATGGCTACACCTTC
CASTVGTGGLYGYTF
>many|TRBJ2-7|TRBV7-8|TRBD1
TGTGCCAGCAGCTTCGGGGACAGGGTCAACGAGCAGTACTTC
CASSFGDRVNEQYF
>many|TRBJ2-7|TRBV18|TRBD2
TGTGCCAGCTCACCCATGCTAGCGGGGAACTCCTACGAGCAGTACTTC
CASSPMLAGNSYEQYF
>many|TRBJ2-5|TRBV7-2|NA
TGTGCCAGCAGTCCCGACCGGGCGGTAGAGACCCAGTACTTC
CASSPDRAVETQYF